These T cell receptor beta chains were read from a single sample in a study of blood T cell repertoires in COVID-19. Only in-frame clones appear in the TCRdb table, and some are missing; sequencing was by immunoSEQ multiplex PCR. The table records some 170,000 clones, over 70% of them present only once. Sequenced input: peripheral blood. These receptors were taken from a middle-aged woman with COVID-19, enrolled during active disease. Each CDR3 is given without its conserved first and last residue.

j_call	v_call	cdr3_length	cdr3_aa
TRBJ1-3	TRBV9	14	ASSVGGAGHGNTIY
TRBJ2-7	TRBV11-3	14	ASSSLPGQGDTEQY
TRBJ1-4	TRBV15	11	ATSRVVNEKLF
TRBJ2-5	TRBV28	15	ASSLSEGLAGRETQY
TRBJ2-5	TRBV9	11	ASSLDRAETQY
TRBJ2-7	TRBV7-9	15	ASSPTPSRRLGPEQY
TRBJ2-3	TRBV24-1	14	ATSDPTGGDTDTQY
TRBJ1-2	TRBV20-1	12	SASRAGLSDGYT
TRBJ1-3	TRBV7-8	15	ASSPSSQALSGNTIY
TRBJ1-6	TRBV9	10	ASSVSGSPLH
TRBJ1-3	TRBV2	13	ASSDDKSSGNTIY
TRBJ2-1	TRBV7-8	16	ASSSRWTSGSSRNEQF
TRBJ2-2	TRBV27	14	ASSPLGRSNTGELF
TRBJ2-2	TRBV19	13	ASSIPAGYTGELF
TRBJ2-5	TRBV5-1	14	ASSLFARGGQETQY
TRBJ2-3	TRBV5-1	12	ASSRLGGTDTQY
TRBJ1-2	TRBV28	16	ASSLKGLEVGSNYGYT
TRBJ1-4	TRBV18	12	ASSPNRGNEKLF
TRBJ1-5	TRBV7-9	11	ASSLLRDQPQH
TRBJ2-5	TRBV15	13	ATSREPRRKETQY
TRBJ1-2	TRBV5-4	11	ASSLTGDYGYT
TRBJ2-5	TRBV9	13	ASSVGGRGLETQY
TRBJ2-1	TRBV6-2/TRBV6-3	15	ASSKGGGLAGGYEQF
TRBJ2-5	TRBV27	11	ASSPLGVETQY
TRBJ1-5	TRBV25-1	12	ASSERGIHQPQH
TRBJ2-1	TRBV3-1/TRBV3-2	13	ASSQDPPQRNEQF
TRBJ1-6	TRBV18	11	ASSGDSSSPLH
TRBJ1-2	TRBV7-9	12	ASSLAQAASGYT
TRBJ2-7	TRBV21-1	12	ASSKLQGRYEQY
TRBJ2-1	TRBV24-1	14	ATSDLRAGTYNEQF